One and the same sample provided the 24 T cell receptor beta chains below, sequenced in a study of graft-versus-host responses after intestinal transplantation. The protocol was immunoSEQ multiplex PCR, while the TCRdb copy is restricted to in-frame clones and leaves out a portion. Here the sample spans under 7,500 clones, around a third being singletons. Investigators plated approximately 200,000 CFSE-labeled responder cells together with approximately 200,000 irradiated stimulator cells labeled with violet dye. The sample consisted of alloreactive CD8+ T cells from a mixed lymphocyte reaction culture, taken before transplantation. The subset is: CFSE-low proliferating T cells sorted from approximately six-day pre-transplant mixed lymphocyte reaction (GvH or HvG direction). The receptors come from a human patient who was an organ donor for intestinal transplantation.

The CDR3, as DNA: TGCGCCAGCAGCCAAGATCGTCAGCAAGAGACCCAGTACTTC. Amino acids: CASSQDRQQETQYF. The chain recombines TRBV4-1 with TRBJ2-5; D remains unclear. Germline V gene lookup returns CDR1 MGHRA and CDR2 YSYEKL. V dropped 0 bases and J dropped 2 bases, with 7 bases sitting between them. This CDR3 spans 14 amino acids.

The gene calls are TRBV27 and TRBJ2-3, with 13 bases lining up with TRBD2. The CDR3 totals 18 residues. Germline V gene lookup returns CDR1 MNHEY and CDR2 SMNVEV (reference sequence). The V segment lost 6 bases and the J segment 2 bases; nucleotides outside the gene matches: 11. The CDR3 protein is CASRAGLAGDLYTDTQYF. The CDR3 DNA reads TGTGCCAGCAGAGCTGGACTAGCGGGAGACCTATACACAGATACGCAGTATTTT.

A few counts support this clone. The genes are TRBV5-6 and TRBJ2-7, with 8 bases matching TRBD1. The CDR3 length is 14 residues. V was pared by 4 bases and J by 2 bases, with 5 bases of the junction left unmatched. CDR1 and CDR2 from the germline V gene are SGHDT and YYEEEE. CDR3 coding DNA: TGTGCCAGCAGCCCCGGGACAGGAGCCTACGAGCAGTACTTC. Residues: CASSPGTGAYEQYF.

The rearrangement joins TRBV28 to TRBJ1-4; 10 bases align to TRBD1. V lost 7 bases and J lost 7; bases outside the gene matches: 9. CDR1 MDHEN and CDR2 SYDVKM come from the germline V gene. The CDR3 extends over 15 amino acids. CDR3 loop: CASTNRQGAGEKLFF. In nucleotides, the CDR3 is TGTGCCAGCACAAATCGACAGGGGGCTGGTGAAAAACTGTTTTTT.

The rearrangement joins TRBV10-2 to TRBJ2-1; 14 positions agree with TRBD2. J lost 3 bases, V lost 6 bases, and 4 bases had no gene match. The CDR3 has 16 residues. Looked up from germline, CDR1 is WSHSY and CDR2 is SAAADI. Written as DNA, the CDR3 is TGCGCCAGCAGATGGGGGACTAGCGGGGGCTACAATGAGCAGTTCTTC. Protein product: CASRWGTSGGYNEQFF.

The J gene is TRBJ1-3, the V gene TRBV5-1, with TRBD1 matching 8 bases. Germline-derived CDR1 and CDR2 are SGHRS and YFSETQ. The CDR3 has 17 amino acids. The junction had 9 bases not matched to a gene; V was cut back by 0 bases and J by 4 bases. CDR3 coding DNA: TGCGCCAGCAGCTTGGATCGGACAGGGAGAAACGGAAACACCATATATTTT. It specifies CASSLDRTGRNGNTIYF.

The chain carries TRBV11-2 and TRBJ2-1; weak D call: TRBD1 (6 bases). V lost 5 bases to trimming and J lost 3 bases, with 14 bases between them. This CDR3 spans 15 amino acids. In germline, CDR1 is SGHAT, CDR2 FQNNGV. CDR3 sequence reads: CASSPIRGSYNEQFF. Here the CDR3 DNA reads TGTGCCAGCAGCCCAATCAGGGGCAGCTACAATGAGCAGTTCTTC.

This clone qualifies as medium-sized. The genes are TRBV19 and TRBJ2-7; D possibly corresponds to TRBD2 (5 bases). Trimming removed 5 bases at V and 0 bases at J, with 11 bases between. The CDR3 totals 14 residues. CDR1 LNHDA and CDR2 SQIVND come from the germline V gene (reference sequence). The CDR3 region is CASSEGAGSYEQYF. The DNA of the CDR3 is TGTGCCAGTAGTGAGGGCGCGGGCTCCTACGAGCAGTACTTC.

Judged by abundance, this clone is medium-sized. This chain joins TRBV27 and TRBJ2-7; 9 positions agree with TRBD1. In germline, CDR1 is MNHEY, CDR2 SMNVEV (reference sequence). Germline trimming cut 6 bases from V and 3 bases from J; bases unmatched to any gene: 15. CDR3 size: 17 residues. In DNA form, the CDR3 reads TGTGCCAGCAGCACCAACCTCGGGACAGGGTATTACTACGAGCAGTACTTC. Translation gives CASSTNLGTGYYYEQYF.

V gene TRBV7-3 combines with J gene TRBJ1-5, with D possibly being TRBD1 (5 bases). The CDR3 sequence is 15 residues long. The V and J ends lost 4 bases and 6 bases respectively, with 16 bases between them. Germline V lookup: CDR1 SGHTA, CDR2 FQGTGA. CDR3 DNA: TGTGCCAGCAGCTCAAAAGGGGTATTTGGTCAGCCCCAGCATTTT. Translation gives CASSSKGVFGQPQHF.

Only a few counts were recorded for this clone. This sequence joins TRBV6-6 and TRBJ1-1, with 8 bases lining up with TRBD1. V lost 5 bases, J lost 4 bases, and 6 bases stayed unmatched. This CDR3 has 14 residues. In germline, CDR1 is MNHNY, CDR2 SVGAGI (reference sequence). CDR3: CASSPGQGGTEAFF. The CDR3 DNA reads TGTGCCAGCAGTCCCGGACAGGGCGGCACTGAAGCTTTCTTT.

Relative to its sample, this clone is medium-sized. The chain links TRBV14 to TRBJ2-1; a weak D match, TRBD2 (5 bases). Germline CDR1 reads SGHDN; CDR2 reads FVKESK. V dropped 2 bases and J dropped 2 bases, with 13 bases sitting between them. This CDR3 comprises 16 residues. The CDR3 reads CASSQTRAAPYNEQFF. DNA of the CDR3: TGTGCCAGCAGCCAAACGAGGGCTGCACCCTACAATGAGCAGTTCTTC. Based on the CDR3 plus reference TRBV14 and TRBJ2-1, the full variable domain is EAGVTQFPSHSVIEKGQTVTLRCDPISGHDNLYWYRRVMGKEIKFLLHFVKESKQDESGMPNNRFLAERTGGTYSTLKVQPAELEDSGVYFCASSQTRAAPYNEQFFGPGTRLTVL.

The chain has TRBV2 and TRBJ2-7, with TRBD2 identical over 8 bases. Germline V CDR1 and CDR2: SNHLY, FYNNEI. V shed 2 bases, J shed 3 bases, and the junction held 30 bases outside the gene matches. This CDR3 comprises 23 residues. The CDR3 region is CASSESLIGKTLWRGGRYYEQYF. The CDR3 DNA reads as TGTGCCAGCAGTGAATCACTTATCGGAAAAACCTTATGGCGGGGCGGGAGGTACTACGAGCAGTACTTC.

The rearrangement links TRBV11-2 to TRBJ1-4, with D perhaps TRBD1 (6 bases). Germline V gives CDR1 SGHAT, CDR2 FQNNGV. Trimming removed 4 bases from V and 3 bases from J, with 12 bases in between. The CDR3 has 15 amino acids. In nucleotides, the CDR3 is TGTGCCAGCAGCTCTCCGACAGGTCCTAATGAAAAACTGTTTTTT. The encoded protein is CASSSPTGPNEKLFF.

CDR3 residues: CASSLLTSLGEQFF. Written as DNA, the CDR3 is TGTGCCAGCAGCCTCCTTACTAGCCTCGGTGAGCAGTTCTTC. V and J are TRBV27 and TRBJ2-1; the D gene is possibly TRBD2 (6 bases). Germline CDR1 is MNHEY and CDR2 is SMNVEV (reference sequence). The V and J ends lost 6 bases and 9 bases respectively, with 18 bases between them. This CDR3 comprises 14 residues.

The DNA of the CDR3 is TGTGCCAGCAGCTTACAGGGCGCAGATACGCAGTATTTT. Translating it yields CASSLQGADTQYF. The rearrangement uses TRBV11-3 and TRBJ2-3; a weak D match, TRBD1 (5 bases). This CDR3 has 13 residues. The V and J ends lost 2 bases and 4 bases respectively, with 7 bases between them. Germline V gene sequence: CDR1 SGHNT, CDR2 YENEEA. Based on the CDR3 plus reference TRBV11-3 and TRBJ2-3, the full variable domain is EAGVVQSPRYKIIEKKQPVAFWCNPISGHNTLYWYLQNLGQGPELLIRYENEEAVDDSQLPKDRFSAERLKGVDSTLKIQPAELGDSAVYLCASSLQGADTQYFGPGTRLTVL.

The J gene is TRBJ1-1, the V gene TRBV11-2, with TRBD1 as a possible D gene (5 bases). Trimming took 8 bases from V and 0 from J, leaving 7 bases between them. The CDR3 is 12 amino acids. Per the germline V gene, CDR1 is SGHAT and CDR2 is FQNNGV. CDR3 nucleotide sequence: TGTGCCAGCGGACACTTGAACACTGAAGCTTTCTTT. Translated, it gives CASGHLNTEAFF.

The CDR3 nucleotides are TGTGCCAGCAGCTTCGGGACAGGGTCCTACGAGCAGTACTTC. It is translated as CASSFGTGSYEQYF. The J gene is TRBJ2-7, the V gene TRBV11-2; 9 bases match TRBD1. The V and J ends lost 3 bases and 1 base, in that order; junction bases with no gene match: 1. The CDR3 covers 14 residues. The germline V gene encodes CDR1 SGHAT and CDR2 FQNNGV.

This clone is medium-sized in the sample. The chain employs TRBV25-1 and TRBJ2-7; tentatively, D is TRBD2 (6 bases). V was trimmed by 2 bases and J by 3 bases, leaving 11 bases between them. The CDR3 length is 14 residues. The V gene's germline CDR1 is MGHDK and CDR2 SYGVNS. CDR3: CASSEEGGLYEQYF. In DNA, the CDR3 is TGTGCCAGCAGTGAAGAAGGAGGGCTCTACGAGCAGTACTTC.

The chain carries TRBV4-2 and TRBJ2-1; 11 bases fit TRBD2. V shed 4 bases and J 8 bases; nucleotides not matched to a gene: 22. CDR1 and CDR2 from the germline V gene are LGHNA and YNFKEQ. The CDR3 totals 20 residues. This CDR3 is CASSLPVVSGGDYAWHEQFF. CDR3 nucleotide sequence: TGTGCCAGCAGCCTACCGGTGGTTAGCGGGGGGGACTATGCCTGGCATGAGCAGTTCTTC.

V and J are TRBV7-3 and TRBJ1-2; maybe TRBD1 (5 bases). The ends were cut back, 2 bases at V and 3 bases at J, with 7 bases in the middle. Per the germline V gene, CDR1 is SGHTA and CDR2 is FQGTGA. This CDR3 has 13 residues. The CDR3 sequence: CASSLGGDYGYTF. The CDR3 DNA is TGTGCCAGCAGCTTAGGGGGGGACTATGGCTACACCTTC.

This clone rates as medium-sized. At one end the junction does not follow the germline gene, possibly because of a read error. The V gene is TRBV18, the J gene TRBJ1-2, with 9 bases matching TRBD1. In germline, CDR1 is KGHSH, CDR2 LQKENI. This CDR3 is built from 14 residues. The chain's CDR3 is CASSPQGAGYGYTF. As DNA, the CDR3 is TGTGCCAGCTCGCCACAGGGGGCAGGGTATGGCTACACCTTC.

Only a few counts were recorded for this clone. The V and J genes are TRBV9 and TRBJ2-3, with D maybe TRBD2 (6 bases). The V end lost 4 bases, the J end lost 2 bases, and 14 bases lay between the germline ends. CDR3 length equals 15 residues. Germline loops: CDR1 SGDLS, CDR2 YYNGEE. The CDR3 reads CASSLWDSDTDTQYF. CDR3 DNA: TGTGCCAGCAGCTTGTGGGACTCCGACACAGATACGCAGTATTTT.

The CDR3 loop is CASSQDFQGSYRDTQYF. The CDR3 DNA reads TGCGCCAGCAGCCAAGATTTCCAGGGATCTTATCGAGATACGCAGTATTTT. The V and J genes are TRBV4-1 and TRBJ2-3, with a possible D match to TRBD1 (5 bases). The CDR3 covers 17 residues. V was shortened by 0 bases and J by 5 bases, with 18 bases between the two germline ends. The V gene's germline CDR1 is MGHRA and CDR2 YSYEKL.